Listed here are 3 T cell receptor beta chains from one sample, sequenced in a study of blood T cells in healthy people across ages. With a J-beta primer mix and a sample-barcoded 5' primer, a second PCR ran about 7 to 12 cycles. From the 5' RACE reads, TCRdb called clonotypes with MiXCR, one entry per CDR3 protein. The data show 500,000 to 650,000 distinct CDR3 sequences, around 27% seen once. These data were also reused for a study on T cells of mothers and their children.

The specimen sequenced was blood. These receptors were taken from a boy aged 2 to 10 in good health.

Only a few counts were recorded for this clonotype. The CDR3 DNA reads TGTGCCAGCAGCCAAGGGGGGAGGACCGCAAAACGGCAGTTCTTC. The encoded protein is CASSQGGRTAKRQFF. This chain connects TRBV3-1 to TRBJ2-1, with D possibly matching TRBD2 (6 bases). The CDR3 totals 15 residues. The V end was cut by 1 base, the J end by 12 bases, with 19 bases between. Germline values: CDR1 LGHDT, CDR2 YNNKEL (reference sequence).

This chain uses TRBV25-1 with TRBJ1-1, with D perhaps TRBD1 (6 bases). In germline, CDR1 is MGHDK, CDR2 SYGVNS. The ends were cut back, 3 bases at V and 6 bases at J, with 17 bases in the middle. The CDR3 totals 15 residues. CDR3 amino acids: CASSEAGRGAPEAFF. In DNA, the CDR3 is TGTGCCAGCAGTGAGGCGGGGCGGGGGGCACCTGAAGCTTTCTTT.

This clonotype showed up just a few times. This chain connects TRBV24-1 to TRBJ1-5; 8 nucleotides agree with TRBD1. CDR3 length: 17 residues. Germline CDR1 KGHDR, CDR2 SFDVKD. The V gene end was trimmed by 9 bases and the J gene end by 0 bases; junction bases not matched to a gene: 12. CDR3 DNA sequence: TGTGCCACCTGGGAACCTAAGGGACAGGATAGCAATCAGCCCCAGCATTTT. It specifies CATWEPKGQDSNQPQHF.